The rows below give T cell receptor beta chains drawn from one sample of a study of post-analysis software for immune sequencing data. Using its own MiXCR run on the PCR reads, TCRdb lists one record per CDR3 protein. The sample includes over 700,000 distinct CDR3 sequences, about 27% seen only once; the top ten take around 0.55%. Material for sequencing was blood. The receptors here all came from a girl under 18 with multiple sclerosis. Both conserved end residues are part of each CDR3. The D gene is left open where the match is weak. Expanded clones are given a class, and other clones once, few, many or no size at all.

size	D	V	J	DNA	CDR3
few	TRBD2	TRBV6-5	TRBJ2-1	TGTGCCAGCAGTTACCTCAGCGGGGGGGCTAACAATGAGCAGTTCTTC	CASSYLSGGANNEQFF
many	TRBD2	TRBV6-4	TRBJ2-1	TGTGCCAGCAGTGATCTTACAACTAGCGAGGTGAATGAGCAGTTCTTC	CASSDLTTSEVNEQFF
few	TRBD1	TRBV3-1	TRBJ1-2	TGTGCCAGCACCCATGGACAGGGAACGCGCGGCTACACCTTC	CASTHGQGTRGYTF
NA	NA	TRBV12-3/TRBV12-4	TRBJ2-5	TGTACCAGCAGTTTCCGGGAGAAACCCCAAGAGACCCAGTACTTC	CTSSFREKPQETQYF
NA	NA	TRBV3-1	TRBJ2-5	TGTGCCAGCAGCCAGGAGACAGCGTTATGGGGAGAGACCCAGTACTTC	CASSQETALWGETQYF
few	NA	TRBV7-8	TRBJ2-7	TGTGCCAGCAGCTTAGTCTCGGGATGGGATGTTCGGGAGCAGTACTTC	CASSLVSGWDVREQYF
NA	NA	TRBV2	TRBJ2-1	TGTGCCAGCAGTCCCGGGGACCACGACTACAATGAGCAGTTCTTC	CASSPGDHDYNEQFF
NA	TRBD2	TRBV6-2/TRBV6-3	TRBJ2-7	TGTGCCAGCAGCCGCCTAGCGGGAGGGCCCTACGAGCAGTACTTC	CASSRLAGGPYEQYF
NA	TRBD2	TRBV6-5	TRBJ2-3	TGTGCCAGCAGTTACGTTGGGGGGGAAACAGATACGCAGTATTTT	CASSYVGGETDTQYF
NA	NA	TRBV29-1	TRBJ1-2	TGCAGCGTAGACCCGGACACCTTC	CSVDPDTF
few	NA	TRBV14	TRBJ2-1	TGTGCCAGCAGCCAGATGACGTATGAGCAGTTCTTC	CASSQMTYEQFF
NA	NA	TRBV5-5	TRBJ1-2	TGTGCCAGCAGCCAAACGGACCGAGTTAACTATGGCTACACCTTC	CASSQTDRVNYGYTF
many	NA	TRBV15	TRBJ2-7	TGTGCCACCAGCAGAGAAGGGCAGTCCTACGAGCAGTACTTC	CATSREGQSYEQYF
NA	TRBD1	TRBV7-2	TRBJ2-6	TGTGCCAGCAGCCTCGTGACAGGGAGTGAGGTCCTGACTTTC	CASSLVTGSEVLTF
many	NA	TRBV10-3	TRBJ2-7	TGTGCCATCAGTGAGGGGATCCACGAGCAGTACTTC	CAISEGIHEQYF
NA	TRBD1	TRBV20-1	TRBJ2-3	TGCAGTGCTTACGACAGGGCCACAGATACGCAGTATTTT	CSAYDRATDTQYF
NA	TRBD2	TRBV20-1	TRBJ2-5	TGCAGTGCTAGAGATCCGCAGCGGGACTTTGGGACCCAGTACTTC	CSARDPQRDFGTQYF
few	TRBD2	TRBV6-2/TRBV6-3	TRBJ2-4	TGTGCCAGCATCCCGGGACTAGGACTCAACATTCAGTACTTC	CASIPGLGLNIQYF
NA	NA	TRBV12-3/TRBV12-4	TRBJ2-4	TGTGCCAGCAGTCTACTATTAACGCGGGGAATAGCCAAAAACATTCGGTACTTC	CASSLLLTRGIAKNIRYF
few	NA	TRBV12-3/TRBV12-4	TRBJ1-1	TGTGCCAGCAGTTACCCCAGGGTCGGGAACACTGAAGCTTTCTTT	CASSYPRVGNTEAFF
NA	NA	TRBV28	TRBJ2-7	TGTGCCAGCAGTCTTATGGGTGGAAGCGAGGAGCAGTACTTC	CASSLMGGSEEQYF
NA	NA	TRBV27	TRBJ2-1	TGTGCCACAAGCGGTGCCTTCTATGAGCAGTTCTTC	CATSGAFYEQFF
few	NA	TRBV3-1	TRBJ2-7	TGTGCCAGCAGACATACCGGTAGTGAGCAGTACTTC	CASRHTGSEQYF
NA	NA	TRBV5-1	TRBJ2-5	TGCGCCAGCACCCTAGCCGGGACATCGACTTGGGAGCAGTACTTC	CASTLAGTSTWEQYF
NA	TRBD2	TRBV2	TRBJ2-3	TGTGCCAGCAGTGGACTAGCGGGGGGGCGGGCAGATACGCAGTATTTT	CASSGLAGGRADTQYF
many	NA	TRBV20-1	TRBJ2-1	TGCAGTGCCTCTGCACAAACCTACAATGAGCAGTTCTTC	CSASAQTYNEQFF
NA	NA	TRBV6-6	TRBJ1-2	TGTGCCCGCAGTTACGCCAGGGATGGGGCTGGCTACACCTTC	CARSYARDGAGYTF
NA	NA	TRBV10-3	TRBJ2-1	TGTGCCATCAGTCACTTAAGCGGGTTCTCCTACAATGAGCAGTTCTTC	CAISHLSGFSYNEQFF
few	NA	TRBV4-1	TRBJ2-3	TGCGCCAGCAGCCAAGATTCGGGGGAAGTCACAGATACGCAGTATTTT	CASSQDSGEVTDTQYF
NA	NA	TRBV5-1	TRBJ2-1	TGCGCCAGCAGCCCCTCTGGGACCTCCTACAATGGGCAGTTCTTC	CASSPSGTSYNGQFF
few	NA	TRBV28	TRBJ2-1	TGTGCCAGCAGTTTACGGTCTGGGGGCACGGAGGAGCAGTTCTTC	CASSLRSGGTEEQFF
few	NA	TRBV6-2/TRBV6-3	TRBJ2-6	TGTGCCAGCAGTTACTTCGGACGGAGCTCCCTCTCTGGGGCCAACGTCCTGACTTTC	CASSYFGRSSLSGANVLTF
NA	TRBD2	TRBV20-1	TRBJ2-2	TGCAGTGCTAGAGATCCTCTAGCGGGTCTGTTTACCGGGGAGCTGTTTTTT	CSARDPLAGLFTGELFF
few	NA	TRBV20-1	TRBJ1-4	TGCAGTGCTAGAGATGGTGCGCGGGCGGGCGAAAAACTGTTTTTT	CSARDGARAGEKLFF
few	NA	TRBV4-3	TRBJ2-7	TGCGCCAGCAGCCAAGATCGTCTCTCCTACGAGCAGTACTTC	CASSQDRLSYEQYF
few	NA	TRBV20-1	TRBJ1-2	TGCAGTGCTAGAGGTGGTGCCAGGGGACCTAACTATGGCTACACCTTC	CSARGGARGPNYGYTF
few	NA	TRBV6-2/TRBV6-3	TRBJ2-7	TGCGCCAGCAGTTACTCGGGGGTCGAGCAGTACTTC	CASSYSGVEQYF
NA	NA	TRBV20-1	TRBJ1-1	TGCAGTGCTACTGGACAATTGAACACTGAAGCTTTCTTT	CSATGQLNTEAFF
few	NA	TRBV6-6	TRBJ1-1	TGTGCCAGCAGCTGGAACCGGGCCACTGAAGCTTTCTTT	CASSWNRATEAFF
NA	NA	TRBV6-5	TRBJ2-5	TGTGCCAGCACCCCAGTGGGAGAGGAGACCCAGTACTTC	CASTPVGEETQYF
NA	TRBD2	TRBV5-1	TRBJ2-1	TGCGCCAGCAGCTTGTCTCTAGCGGGATACAATGAGCAGTTCTTC	CASSLSLAGYNEQFF